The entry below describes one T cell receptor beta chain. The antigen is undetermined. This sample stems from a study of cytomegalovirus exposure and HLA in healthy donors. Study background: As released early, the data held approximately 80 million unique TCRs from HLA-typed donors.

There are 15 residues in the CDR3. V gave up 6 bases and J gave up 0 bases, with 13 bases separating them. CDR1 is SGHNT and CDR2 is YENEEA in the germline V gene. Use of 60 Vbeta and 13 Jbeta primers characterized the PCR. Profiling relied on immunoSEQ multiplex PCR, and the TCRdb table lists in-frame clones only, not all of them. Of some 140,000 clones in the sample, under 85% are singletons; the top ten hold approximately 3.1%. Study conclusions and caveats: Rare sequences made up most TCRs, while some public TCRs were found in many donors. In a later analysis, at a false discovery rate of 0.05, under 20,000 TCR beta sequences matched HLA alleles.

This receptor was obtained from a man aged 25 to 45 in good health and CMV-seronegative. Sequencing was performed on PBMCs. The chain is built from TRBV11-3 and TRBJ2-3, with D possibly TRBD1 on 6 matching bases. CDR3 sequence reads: CASSPQGWSTDTQYF. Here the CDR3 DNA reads TGTGCCAGCAGTCCCCAGGGGTGGAGCACAGATACGCAGTATTTT.